The 14 T cell receptor beta chains reported below all come from one sample, sequenced in a study of cytomegalovirus exposure and HLA in healthy donors. Vbeta (60) and Jbeta (13) primers were used in the PCR. Only in-frame clones appear in the TCRdb table, and some are missing; sequencing was by immunoSEQ multiplex PCR. The table lists approximately 98,000 clones, around 80% of them singletons. Input material: PBMCs. Source of these receptors: a man between 18 and 35 years old in good health and CMV-seropositive.

The chain uses TRBV30 and TRBJ2-2; 8 bases map to TRBD2. CDR3 length: 15 amino acids. Germline V gene lookup returns CDR1 GTSNPN and CDR2 SVGIG (reference sequence). The V segment lost 4 bases and the J segment 0 bases; nucleotides outside the gene matches: 4. DNA of the CDR3: TGTGCCTGGATAACGGGGGGGCCGAACACCGGGGAGCTGTTTTTT. It is translated as CAWITGGPNTGELFF.

The rearrangement joins TRBV5-1 to TRBJ2-5; TRBD2 matches 9 bases. CDR3 length: 16 residues. CDR1 is SGHRS, CDR2 YFSETQ, per germline. V was clipped by 2 bases and J by 5 bases; unmatched bases: 10. CDR3 coding DNA: TGCGCCAGCAGCTTCACACACAGGGCGGGAGGGGAGACCCAGTACTTC. Translating gives CASSFTHRAGGETQYF.

V is TRBV4-2 and J is TRBJ1-1, with D perhaps TRBD1 (5 bases). The CDR3 covers 15 residues. Looked up from germline, CDR1 is LGHNA and CDR2 is YNFKEQ. Trimming left V 5 bases short and J 0 bases short, with 13 bases between. CDR3 sequence (DNA): TGTGCCAGCAGCTCCTTACAGGCTTTGAACACTGAAGCTTTCTTT. It yields the protein CASSSLQALNTEAFF.

The gene calls are TRBV7-9 and TRBJ2-5; 7 bases match TRBD1. The V and J ends lost 3 bases and 5 bases, in that order; junction bases with no gene match: 6. This CDR3 comprises 14 residues. In germline, CDR1 is SEHNR, CDR2 FQNEAQ (reference sequence). The CDR3 coding sequence is TGTGCCAGCAGCTTGGGACAGTCAAAGGAGACCCAGTACTTC. It codes for CASSLGQSKETQYF.

The rearrangement links TRBV7-9 to TRBJ1-3; possibly TRBD1 for D (5 bases). Germline V gives CDR1 SEHNR, CDR2 FQNEAQ (reference sequence). The ends were cut back, 3 bases at V and 4 bases at J, with 7 bases in the middle. This CDR3 has 13 residues. Here the CDR3 reads CASSLGLGNTIYF. CDR3 coding DNA: TGTGCCAGCAGCTTGGGACTCGGAAACACCATATATTTT.

This chain connects TRBV7-8 to TRBJ2-5; 8 bases fit TRBD2. This CDR3 has 15 amino acids. J gave up 2 bases and V 1 base, and 3 bases lay outside the gene matches. Germline CDR1 reads SGHVS; CDR2 reads FQNEAQ. The CDR3 sequence: CASSLEVAGQETQYF. CDR3 in DNA: TGTGCCAGCAGCTTAGAAGTAGCGGGGCAAGAGACCCAGTACTTC.

The count of this clone is one. This sequence joins TRBV9 and TRBJ2-1; D is possibly TRBD2 (7 bases). The V end was cut by 5 bases, the J end by 6 bases, with 15 bases between. This CDR3 is built from 14 residues. Germline-derived CDR1 and CDR2 are SGDLS and YYNGEE. The CDR3 reads CASSVGGQGNEQFF. The DNA for the CDR3 is TGTGCCAGCAGTGTCGGGGGGCAGGGCAATGAGCAGTTCTTC. The full variable domain, in which reference TRBV9 and TRBJ2-1 provide the parts outside the CDR3, is DSGVTQTPKHLITATGQRVTLRCSPRSGDLSVYWYQQSLDQGLQFLIQYYNGEERAKGNILERFSAQQFPDLHSELNLSSLELGDSALYFCASSVGGQGNEQFFGPGTRLTVL.

This rearrangement joins TRBV4-1 to TRBJ2-6; possibly TRBD2 for D (5 bases). Trimming stripped 1 base from V and 2 bases from J, with 12 bases between. CDR1 and CDR2 (germline): MGHRA, YSYEKL. This CDR3 is built from 17 residues. The CDR3 nucleotides are TGCGCCAGCAGCCAAGCCCGGGGATCGGCTGGGGCCAACGTCCTGACTTTC. It is translated as CASSQARGSAGANVLTF.

The chain employs TRBV28 and TRBJ2-3; 9 bases line up with TRBD1. Unmatched junction bases numbered 8, after V lost 7 bases and J lost 3 bases. Germline V lookup: CDR1 MDHEN, CDR2 SYDVKM. The CDR3 is 15 residues long. Written as DNA, the CDR3 is TGTGCCAGCACTTCGGGACAGGGATGGACAGATACGCAGTATTTT. This encodes CASTSGQGWTDTQYF.

The chain couples TRBV27 to TRBJ1-1, with a weak D call TRBD1 (5 bases). The CDR3 is made up of 13 amino acids. The V gene lost 0 bases and the J gene lost 7 bases, with 9 bases spanning the gap. Germline CDR1 and CDR2: MNHEY and SMNVEV (reference sequence). In DNA, the CDR3 is TGTGCCAGCAGTTTATCCCAGGGCCTTGAAGCTTTCTTT. This encodes CASSLSQGLEAFF.

This chain links TRBV6-1 with TRBJ2-4; 7 bases align to TRBD2. The CDR3 spans 12 residues. Germline V gene lookup returns CDR1 MNHNS and CDR2 SASEGT. The trim removed 2 bases at V and 15 bases at J, leaving 7 bases unmatched. CDR3 DNA sequence: TGTGCCAGCAGTGAACAAACTGGCGGGGGGTACTTC. Amino acids: CASSEQTGGGYF.

This clone was recorded a few times. The genes are TRBV7-2 and TRBJ1-1, with 9 bases matching TRBD1. The ends lost 1 base at V and 5 bases at J; junction bases unmatched: 5. CDR1 and CDR2 from the germline V gene are SGHTA and FQGNSA. The CDR3 length is 15 residues. As DNA, the CDR3 is TGTGCCAGCAGCTTAGGGACAGGGGCGTCAACTGAAGCTTTCTTT. Translated: CASSLGTGASTEAFF.

The chain is built from TRBV5-6 and TRBJ1-2; 8 bases are a match to TRBD1. The CDR3 spans 15 residues. The junction had 6 bases not matched to a gene; V was cut back by 3 bases and J by 2 bases. Germline V gives CDR1 SGHDT, CDR2 YYEEEE. CDR3 residues: CASSSTGENNYGYTF. The CDR3 DNA reads as TGTGCCAGCAGCTCGACAGGGGAGAACAACTATGGCTACACCTTC.

This chain links TRBV7-9 with TRBJ2-2, with D hard to call. The CDR3 loop spans 11 amino acids. The V gene's germline CDR1 is SEHNR and CDR2 FQNEAQ (reference sequence). Here the CDR3 reads CTGANTGELFF. The CDR3 DNA sequence: TGTACCGGTGCGAACACCGGGGAGCTGTTTTTT.